This paragraph reports one T cell receptor beta chain. No antigen is known for it. This CDR3 is built from 13 residues. Germline CDR1 reads ENHRY; CDR2 reads SYGVKD. V shed 4 bases and J shed 9 bases, with 15 bases lying between them. The sample is drawn from a study of T cell repertoires in ileal Crohn's disease. Study summary: All patients had surgery for stricturing (about 60%) or penetrating (around 40%) disease. The study, taken as a whole, reports: Active smokers at surgery had more clonal expansions than non-smokers. Mucosal expansions were suggested to be mainly CD8 T cells.

Sequenced by immunoSEQ multiplex PCR; TCRdb stores in-frame clones only, minus some. The sample lists 17,000 or so clones; about 91% were seen once. Adults with ileal or ileocolonic Crohn's disease and an indication for resection were eligible. Sequencing used ileal tissue. The chain employs TRBV10-3 and TRBJ1-1; no clear D gene. The clonotype originates from an adult with Crohn's disease. The CDR3 loop reads CAISGGGSQKAFF. DNA for the CDR3: TGTGCCATCAGTGGTGGAGGTTCCCAAAAAGCTTTCTTT.